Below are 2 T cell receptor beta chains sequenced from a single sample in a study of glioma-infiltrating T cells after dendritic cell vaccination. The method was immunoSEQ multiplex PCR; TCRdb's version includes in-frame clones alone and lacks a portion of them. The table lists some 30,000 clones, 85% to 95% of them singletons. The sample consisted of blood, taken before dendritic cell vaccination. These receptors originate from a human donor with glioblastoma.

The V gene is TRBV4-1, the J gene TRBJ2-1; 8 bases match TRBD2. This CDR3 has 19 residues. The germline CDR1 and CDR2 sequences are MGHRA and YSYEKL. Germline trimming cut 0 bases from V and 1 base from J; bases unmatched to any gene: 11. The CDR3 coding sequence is TGCGCCAGCAGCCAAGAAAGGGCGGGGGGTAGCCTATCCTACAATGAGCAGTTCTTC. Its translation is CASSQERAGGSLSYNEQFF.

The CDR3 DNA sequence: TGTGCCAGCAGTGTTCAGGGGGTAGCTAACTATGGCTACACCTTC. The encoded protein is CASSVQGVANYGYTF. V usage is TRBV6-1 and J usage is TRBJ1-2; 7 bases map to TRBD1. The CDR3 length is 15 residues. The J segment lost 0 bases and the V segment lost 4 bases, leaving 5 bases of the junction unmatched. In germline, CDR1 is MNHNS, CDR2 SASEGT.